This paragraph reports one T cell receptor beta chain. Its target is unknown. Clones were read by immunoSEQ multiplex PCR, and TCRdb kept only the in-frame ones, dropping some. The sample shows around 2.1 million clones, more than 85% of them seen only once. Germline V gene lookup returns CDR1 MGHDK and CDR2 SYGVNS. The CDR3 has 13 amino acids. V gave up 8 bases and J gave up 4 bases, with 12 bases separating them. The naive CD8 population came from CD45RO-negative cells selected for CCR7, without terminally differentiated effector memory CD45RA+ cells. The data derive from a study of shared clonotypes between healthy human individuals. Findings of the study overall: Generally, naive subsets came out with larger estimated richness than memory subsets.

The sequence was collected from a man aged 18 to 30 in good health. Some clones in this sample may be carry-over from other donors' samples. The chain uses TRBV25-1 and TRBJ2-1, with D tentatively TRBD1 or TRBD2 (5 bases each). The sequencing sample was made of naive CD8+ T cells from PBMCs. CDR3 sequence (DNA): TGTGCCAGCGCCTGGGGGTTATACAATGAGCAGTTCTTC. It translates to CASAWGLYNEQFF.